These 18 T cell receptor beta chains were all obtained from the same sample, sequenced in a study of metastatic and nonmetastatic thyroid tumors. TCRdb reanalyzed the PCR reads with MiXCR. The data contain approximately 25,000 clones, roughly 15% of them singletons. Patients were all untreated before their thyroid surgery. Source material: blood. These receptors came from a male donor with papillary thyroid cancer or a benign thyroid nodule (not recorded which). Some clones in this sample may be carry-over from other donors' samples.

The table lists this clone with many counts. The genes are TRBV6-1 and TRBJ2-2, with TRBD1 matching 8 bases. The junction had 13 bases not matched to a gene; V was cut back by 3 bases and J by 1 base. The CDR3 is made up of 19 amino acids. Germline V gives CDR1 MNHNS, CDR2 SASEGT. The CDR3 protein is CASSDPAGGPYLNTGELFF. The CDR3 DNA reads as TGTGCCAGCAGTGATCCGGCAGGGGGCCCCTACCTGAACACCGGGGAGCTGTTTTTT.

This clone was seen ten or more times. V gene TRBV9 combines with J gene TRBJ2-2, with D perhaps matching TRBD1 (5 bases). Trimming took 3 bases from V and 2 from J, leaving 11 bases between them. Germline loops: CDR1 SGDLS, CDR2 YYNGEE. The CDR3 spans 15 residues. The CDR3 reads CASSAPQGNTGELFF. DNA for the CDR3: TGTGCCAGCAGCGCTCCCCAGGGAAACACCGGGGAGCTGTTTTTT. The full variable domain, its missing parts supplied by reference TRBV9 and TRBJ2-2, is DSGVTQTPKHLITATGQRVTLRCSPRSGDLSVYWYQQSLDQGLQFLIQYYNGEERAKGNILERFSAQQFPDLHSELNLSSLELGDSALYFCASSAPQGNTGELFFGEGSRLTVL.

This clone has just a few counts. A much larger clone lies a single base off, so this may be a read error. Other DNA sequences from this sample encode an identical CDR3 as well. The chain employs TRBV6-4 and TRBJ2-1, with D perhaps matching TRBD2 (5 bases). The V gene's germline CDR1 is MRHNA and CDR2 SNTAGT. Between the trimmed V and J ends, which lost 4 bases and 2 bases, there was a span of 12 bases. The CDR3 sequence is 15 residues long. The CDR3 loop reads CASSALAGTYNEQFF. CDR3 sequence (DNA): TGTGCCAGCAGTGCCCTGGCCGGGACCTACAATGAGCAGTTCTTC.

This clone was recorded at least ten times. Other DNA sequences in this specimen translate into the identical CDR3. The V call is TRBV6-2 or TRBV6-3, the J call TRBJ2-3, with 13 bases identical to TRBD2. J lost 4 bases, V lost 4 bases, and 5 bases had no gene match. Germline V gene lookup returns CDR1 MNHEY and CDR2 SVGEGT. The CDR3 has 16 residues. The CDR3 here is CASSFTSGGAADTQYF. In DNA, the CDR3 is TGTGCCAGCAGTTTTACTAGCGGGGGGGCCGCAGATACGCAGTATTTT.

This clone was observed many times. The junction does not match germline at one end; this may be a read error. The same CDR3 also results from other DNA sequences found in this sample. This chain joins TRBV12-5 and TRBJ2-2; 8 nucleotides match TRBD2. The V gene's germline CDR1 is LGHNT and CDR2 FRNRAP. The CDR3 has 15 amino acids. The CDR3 sequence is CASGLIAGSAGELFF. In DNA, the CDR3 is TGTGCTAGTGGTTTAATAGCGGGGTCCGCCGGGGAGCTGTTCTTT.

This clone was observed a few times. The V gene is TRBV12-3 or TRBV12-4, the J gene TRBJ1-1; 7 bases map to TRBD1. J was trimmed by 5 bases and V by 4 bases; bases with no gene match: 7. This CDR3 spans 14 amino acids. The CDR3, as DNA: TGTGCCAGCAGTTCACGACAGGGTTGGACTGAAGCTTTCTTT. Amino acids: CASSSRQGWTEAFF.

This clone was seen repeatedly, ten times or more. This chain links TRBV7-9 with TRBJ1-1, with unresolved D. The CDR3 sequence is 12 residues long. The V gene's germline CDR1 is SEHNR and CDR2 FQNEAQ (reference sequence). Trimming stripped 3 bases from V and 5 bases from J, with 7 bases between. DNA of the CDR3: TGTGCCAGCAGCTTCCCGGGGACTGAAGCTTTCTTT. This sequence encodes CASSFPGTEAFF. The full variable domain, completed using reference TRBV7-9 and TRBJ1-1, is DTGVSQNPRHKITKRGQNVTFRCDPISEHNRLYWYRQTLGQGPEFLTYFQNEAQLEKSRLLSDRFSAERPKGSFSTLEIQRTEQGDSAMYLCASSFPGTEAFFGQGTRLTVV.

This clone was seen at least ten times. The chain combines TRBV29-1 with TRBJ2-3; a weak D match, TRBD2 (5 bases). CDR3 length: 13 residues. Trimming took 3 bases from V and 3 from J, leaving 10 bases between them. Germline V gives CDR1 SQVTM, CDR2 ANQGSEA. The CDR3 DNA follows: TGCAGCGTTGACGTCCCGGGGACAGATACGCAGTATTTT. Protein product: CSVDVPGTDTQYF.

This clone has just a few counts. The germline gene is not matched at one end of the junction; a read error may be the cause. The genes are TRBV2 and TRBJ1-4; D might be TRBD1 (5 bases). This CDR3 spans 8 amino acids. Germline assignment: CDR1 SNHLY and CDR2 FYNNEI. CDR3 sequence reads: CASSGGSF. CDR3 sequence (DNA): TGTGCCAGCAGTGGGGGGTCCTTT.

This clone was observed at least ten times. The chain couples TRBV3-1 to TRBJ2-5, with D possibly TRBD2 on 6 matching bases. Deletions cut 4 bases from V and 2 bases from J, with 14 bases between. From germline, CDR1 is LGHDT and CDR2 YNNKEL (reference sequence). The CDR3 covers 15 residues. DNA of the CDR3: TGTGCCAGCAGCCCCCTTTTGGGGACTCAAGAGACCCAGTACTTC. Encoded protein: CASSPLLGTQETQYF.

In its sample, this clone was seen a few times. Since a much larger clone is just one base distant, this may be a read error. The chain has TRBV6-4 and TRBJ2-3, with D perhaps TRBD2 (6 bases). The length of the CDR3 is 15 residues. V was clipped by 6 bases and J by 10 bases, with 23 bases between them. Germline-derived CDR1 and CDR2 are MRHNA and SNTAGT. In DNA form, the CDR3 reads TGTGCCAGCAGGGGAACGGTTCCCTCCCGGAGGGCGCAGTATTTT. This encodes CASRGTVPSRRAQYF.

In this sample, this clone turned up many times. V is TRBV9 and J is TRBJ2-1; 9 positions match TRBD2. CDR3 size: 15 residues. The germline V gene encodes CDR1 SGDLS and CDR2 YYNGEE. Trimming took 2 bases from V and 5 from J; bases not matched to a gene: 5. The CDR3 coding sequence is TGTGCCAGCAGCGTGAGCGGGAGGTGGGACAATGAGCAGTTCTTC. Translating gives CASSVSGRWDNEQFF. The whole variable domain, remainder taken from reference TRBV9 and TRBJ2-1, is DSGVTQTPKHLITATGQRVTLRCSPRSGDLSVYWYQQSLDQGLQFLIQYYNGEERAKGNILERFSAQQFPDLHSELNLSSLELGDSALYFCASSVSGRWDNEQFFGPGTRLTVL.

A note on this clone: Because the CDR3 is missing its conserved closing phenylalanine or tryptophan, this is likely a read error. The V call is TRBV2, the J call TRBJ2-1; 7 bases map to TRBD1. The ends lost 4 bases at V and 6 bases at J; junction bases unmatched: 12. CDR1 and CDR2 (germline): SNHLY, FYNNEI. The CDR3 sequence is 16 residues long. CDR3 in amino acids: CASSAIRTGPRNEQFL. CDR3 DNA sequence: TGTGCCAGCAGTGCTATTCGGACAGGACCACGCAATGAGCAGTTCCTC.

This clone was picked up many times. The genes are TRBV9 and TRBJ2-2; 7 bases are shared with TRBD2. This CDR3 comprises 14 residues. V lost 7 bases, J lost 5 bases, and 8 bases stayed unmatched. The germline V gene has CDR1 SGDLS and CDR2 YYNGEE. The CDR3 region has the DNA TGTGCCAGCCGCTGGGGAGGGGAGACCGGGGAGCTGTTTTTT. As protein: CASRWGGETGELFF.

CDR3 residues: CASSRQNTGELFF. The CDR3 DNA reads as TGTGCCAGCAGCCGACAGAACACCGGGGAGCTGTTTTTT. The chain links TRBV7-3 to TRBJ2-2; D gene uncertain. Deletions cut 5 bases from V and 1 base from J, with 5 bases between. Germline V gene sequence: CDR1 SGHTA, CDR2 FQGTGA. CDR3 length: 13 residues.

The rearrangement links TRBV5-1 to TRBJ2-3; no firm D call. V lost 5 bases, J lost 5 bases, and 9 bases lay in between. The CDR3 is 12 residues long. Germline V gives CDR1 SGHRS, CDR2 YFSETQ. DNA for the CDR3: TGCGCCAGCAGACTGTGCGGAGATACGCAGTATTTT. Amino acid sequence: CASRLCGDTQYF.

Regarding this clone: At one end, the junction sequence differs from germline, possibly due to a read error. This chain uses TRBV6-1 with TRBJ2-1, with 7 bases lining up with TRBD2. Germline V gives CDR1 MNHNS, CDR2 SASEGT. The length of the CDR3 is 16 residues. The CDR3 DNA is TGTGCCAGCAGTGAAGAGGTAGCGGGCTCCTACAACGAGCAGTTCTTC. Translating gives CASSEEVAGSYNEQFF.

The sample holds many counts of this clone. The genes are TRBV29-1 and TRBJ1-1; TRBD1 matches 8 bases. From germline, CDR1 is SQVTM and CDR2 ANQGSEA. CDR3 length: 14 amino acids. The trim removed 1 base at V and 4 bases at J, leaving 5 bases unmatched. CDR3 DNA: TGCAGCGTTGAAGGACAGGGGAGCGGCACTGAAGCTTTCTTT. Amino acid sequence: CSVEGQGSGTEAFF. Together with reference TRBV29-1 and TRBJ1-1, the CDR3 gives the full variable domain: SAVISQKPSRDICQRGTSLTIQCQVDSQVTMMFWYRQQPGQSLTLIATANQGSEATYESGFVIDKFPISRPNLTFSTLTVSNMSPEDSSIYLCSVEGQGSGTEAFFGQGTRLTVV.